Following are 32 T cell receptor beta chains from one sample sequenced in a study of regulatory T cells in long-lasting Graves disease. Time point here: newly diagnosed GD, antithyroid drugs for less than 3 months. The TCR library was made from RNA extracted from PBMCs. Building the TCR beta libraries relied on iRepertoire HTBI primers, and CDR3 regions underwent Arm-PCR. TCRdb reprocessed the multiplex PCR reads with MiXCR, giving one entry per CDR3 protein. The table records about 460,000 distinct CDR3 sequences, approximately 15% of them present only once. This sample was shared with a second study, whose subject was T cells in Graves' hyperthyroidism and ophthalmopathy.

This specimen was peripheral blood mononuclear cells (PBMCs), taken at new diagnosis, from a patient treated with antithyroid drugs. The receptors shown here come from a woman aged 50 to 60 with Graves disease.

This clonotype was detected ten times or more. The V call is TRBV29-1, the J call TRBJ2-3, with D possibly TRBD1 on 6 matching bases. Germline lookup yields CDR1 SQVTM and CDR2 ANQGSEA. This CDR3 comprises 11 residues. Trimming stripped 6 bases from V and 14 bases from J, with 18 bases between. The CDR3 loop reads CSVDWAQGRYF. CDR3 DNA sequence: TGCAGCGTCGACTGGGCCCAGGGGAGGTATTTT.

This clonotype was seen a few times. The chain has TRBV4-1 and TRBJ2-2, with D possibly being TRBD1 (5 bases). Germline assignment: CDR1 MGHRA and CDR2 YSYEKL. The CDR3 loop spans 15 amino acids. Trimming took 4 bases from V and 7 from J, leaving 16 bases between them. Here the CDR3 reads CASSPGQPWGGELFF. For the CDR3, the DNA is TGCGCCAGCAGCCCTGGACAACCGTGGGGCGGGGAGCTGTTTTTT.

This clonotype appeared many times. The chain carries TRBV28 and TRBJ2-1, with 8 bases matching TRBD2. Germline CDR1 is MDHEN and CDR2 is SYDVKM. Germline trimming cut 4 bases from V and 1 base from J; bases unmatched to any gene: 6. The CDR3 extends over 16 amino acids. CDR3 protein: CASSSKSGSSYNEQFF. The CDR3 bases are TGTGCCAGCAGTTCCAAGAGCGGGAGTTCCTACAATGAGCAGTTCTTC.

Comment on this clonotype: A much larger clone differs from this one at a single base, so this may be a read error. Given the absence of the conserved phenylalanine or tryptophan at the CDR3 end, a read error is likely. The chain has TRBV20-1 and TRBJ1-1; D might be TRBD1 (5 bases). This CDR3 is 13 amino acids long. V gave up 3 bases and J gave up 3 bases, with 11 bases separating them. The V gene's germline CDR1 is DFQATT and CDR2 SNEGSKA (reference sequence). The CDR3, as DNA: TGCAGTGCTAGTTCACCGGGGGACACTGAAGCTTTCCTT. It encodes CSASSPGDTEAFL.

This clonotype was seen repeatedly, ten times or more. The V gene is TRBV2, the J gene TRBJ2-7, with 7 bases fitting TRBD2. The germline CDR1 and CDR2 sequences are SNHLY and FYNNEI. Germline trimming cut 1 base from V and 5 bases from J; bases unmatched to any gene: 5. The CDR3 runs 14 residues. Here the CDR3 DNA reads TGTGCCAGCAGTGAAGGACTAGCTTACAACGAGCAGTACTTC. It specifies CASSEGLAYNEQYF.

This clonotype was seen only once. Given a much more abundant clone one base away, this may be a read error. This chain connects TRBV7-8 to TRBJ2-1; 15 nucleotides agree with TRBD2. In germline, CDR1 is SGHVS, CDR2 FQNEAQ. The CDR3 is made up of 17 amino acids. The DNA of the CDR3 is TGTGCCGGCAGCTTAGGACTAGCGGGAGGGCCTTTCAATGAGCAGTTCTTC. It codes for CAGSLGLAGGPFNEQFF.

This clonotype was picked up many times. CDR3: CASRSGTGGGGNQPQHF. The CDR3 DNA sequence: TGTGCCAGCAGATCCGGGACAGGCGGGGGGGGCAATCAGCCCCAGCATTTT. The chain has TRBV2 and TRBJ1-5; 8 nucleotides match TRBD1. The CDR3 loop spans 17 amino acids. V was clipped by 6 bases and J by 2 bases; unmatched bases: 12. The germline CDR1 and CDR2 sequences are SNHLY and FYNNEI.

This clonotype was detected many times. The chain combines TRBV5-1 with TRBJ2-7; TRBD1 or TRBD2 may be the D gene (5 bases each). The CDR3 consists of 15 residues. The germline V gene has CDR1 SGHRS and CDR2 YFSETQ. The V gene lost 4 bases and the J gene lost 4 bases, with 18 bases spanning the gap. This CDR3 is CASSVGATFQYEQYF. CDR3 bases: TGCGCCAGCAGCGTCGGGGCAACCTTCCAATACGAGCAGTACTTC.

CDR3 DNA sequence: TGTGCCTGGAGTGTAGCCCGGGGGCAGCCCCAGCATTTT. Its translation: CAWSVARGQPQHF. V gene TRBV30 combines with J gene TRBJ1-5; possible D gene TRBD1, 5 bases. CDR3 length: 13 amino acids. Trimming shortened V by 0 bases and J by 7 bases, and 10 bases separated the two germline ends. The germline V gene has CDR1 GTSNPN and CDR2 SVGIG (reference sequence).

This rearrangement joins TRBV6-2 or TRBV6-3 to TRBJ2-7; weak D call: TRBD2 (5 bases). Per the germline V gene, CDR1 is MNHEY and CDR2 is SVGEGT. V shed 5 bases and J shed 4 bases, with 15 bases lying between them. This CDR3 has 14 residues. Here the CDR3 reads CASSEALLGYEQYF. CDR3 DNA: TGTGCCAGCAGTGAAGCATTACTAGGATACGAGCAGTACTTC.

The table lists this clonotype with many counts. This chain joins TRBV5-1 and TRBJ1-1; perhaps TRBD1 as D (6 bases). Trimming pared 4 bases from V and 1 base from J, leaving 17 bases between. CDR1 and CDR2 (germline): SGHRS, YFSETQ. The CDR3 totals 16 residues. As DNA, the CDR3 is TGCGCCAGCAGCCTCGACCCAACAGGGTGGAACACTGAAGCTTTCTTT. Its protein product is CASSLDPTGWNTEAFF.

Worth noting for this clonotype: Given a much more abundant clone one base away, this may be a read error. This rearrangement joins TRBV28 to TRBJ2-1; D is unclear. Per the germline V gene, CDR1 is MDHEN and CDR2 is SYDVKM. This CDR3 has 14 residues. The ends were cut back, 2 bases at V and 11 bases at J, with 16 bases in the middle. This chain's CDR3 is CASSLPVHTNKQFF. CDR3 DNA sequence: TGTGCCAGCAGTTTACCCGTCCACACCAACAAGCAGTTCTTC.

This clonotype turned up a few times. The chain uses TRBV19 and TRBJ2-1; tentatively, D is TRBD2 (6 bases). CDR1 is LNHDA and CDR2 is SQIVND in the germline V gene (reference sequence). This CDR3 is 13 amino acids long. V was clipped by 5 bases and J by 8 bases, with 13 bases between them. The CDR3 coding sequence is TGTGCCAGTAGTTCAGGGACTTATGATGAGCAGTTCTTC. Its protein is CASSSGTYDEQFF.

This clonotype was seen many times. The chain combines TRBV12-3 or TRBV12-4 with TRBJ1-4; 7 bases map to TRBD1. This CDR3 contains 14 residues. The V and J ends lost 6 bases and 4 bases, in that order; junction bases with no gene match: 5. In nucleotides, the CDR3 is TGTGCCAGCAGACTGACAGGGTTTAATGAAAAACTGTTTTTT. The encoded protein is CASRLTGFNEKLFF.

The chain carries TRBV28 and TRBJ2-7, with D unclear. V shed 4 bases and J shed 3 bases, with 7 bases lying between them. This CDR3 has 12 amino acids. In germline, CDR1 is MDHEN, CDR2 SYDVKM. The CDR3 DNA is TGTGCCAGCAGTTCTGGGATCTACGAGCAGTACTTC. Translating it yields CASSSGIYEQYF.

This clonotype came up many times. This chain uses TRBV9 with TRBJ2-1; 11 bases are a match to TRBD2. V lost 4 bases and J lost 4; bases outside the gene matches: 7. Germline assignment: CDR1 SGDLS and CDR2 YYNGEE. The CDR3 spans 16 residues. The CDR3 nucleotides are TGTGCCAGCAGCCAGAGTAGCGGGAGGGTGTACAATGAGCAGTTCTTC. It yields the protein CASSQSSGRVYNEQFF.

This clonotype was observed at least ten times. CDR3 sequence (DNA): TGTGCCAGCAGGCCGAGGGACGCAACGAGCTCTGGAAACACCATATATTTT. Its protein is CASRPRDATSSGNTIYF. The chain uses TRBV12-3 or TRBV12-4 and TRBJ1-3, with D maybe TRBD1 (5 bases). The CDR3 loop spans 17 amino acids. The V end was cut by 6 bases, the J end by 0 bases, with 18 bases between.

The chain couples TRBV27 to TRBJ2-7; no firm D call. The CDR3 totals 11 residues. V was clipped by 4 bases and J by 9 bases, with 10 bases between them. Germline CDR1 is MNHEY and CDR2 is SMNVEV (reference sequence). In DNA form, the CDR3 reads TGTGCCAGCAGTTCGTCCTTGGGGCAGTACTTC. Translated, it gives CASSSSLGQYF.

This chain uses TRBV27 with TRBJ2-4; no definite D call. The CDR3 loop spans 15 amino acids. Germline loops: CDR1 MNHEY, CDR2 SMNVEV (reference sequence). Trimming stripped 7 bases from V and 0 bases from J, with 13 bases between. The CDR3 loop reads CASMQLSLAKNIQYF. The DNA of the CDR3 is TGTGCCAGCATGCAGTTGTCTCTAGCCAAAAACATTCAGTACTTC.

This clonotype was observed many times. The V gene is TRBV2, the J gene TRBJ1-6, with 7 bases that match TRBD1. V trimming: 5 bases; J trimming: 8 bases; junction bases outside the gene matches: 9. CDR1 and CDR2 (germline): SNHLY, FYNNEI. CDR3 length: 15 residues. In nucleotides, the CDR3 is TGTGCCAGCAGTTTTGGACAGGCAGGAGATTCACCCCTCCACTTT. Its translation: CASSFGQAGDSPLHF.

This clonotype was observed a few times. V gene TRBV20-1 combines with J gene TRBJ1-4; D is unresolved. Per germline, CDR1 DFQATT and CDR2 SNEGSKA (reference sequence). The CDR3 is 14 amino acids. Deletions cut 3 bases from V and 7 bases from J, with 15 bases between. The CDR3 nucleotides are TGCAGTGCTAGTATCGCGCCCGGCGGTGAAAAACTGTTTTTT. It specifies CSASIAPGGEKLFF.

V and J are TRBV7-8 and TRBJ1-4, with TRBD1 matching over 9 bases. Germline CDR1 reads SGHVS; CDR2 reads FQNEAQ. The CDR3 is 14 amino acids. The junction had 8 bases not matched to a gene; V was cut back by 7 bases and J by 8 bases. CDR3 loop: CASMADRGREKLFF. The CDR3 DNA follows: TGTGCCAGCATGGCCGACAGGGGGAGGGAAAAACTGTTTTTT.

The rearrangement links TRBV7-9 to TRBJ2-6; TRBD1 matches at 7 bases. Looked up from germline, CDR1 is SEHNR and CDR2 is FQNEAQ (reference sequence). V trimming: 3 bases; J trimming: 3 bases; junction bases outside the gene matches: 2. The CDR3 is 15 residues long. DNA for the CDR3: TGTGCCAGCAGCTTCCGGACAGGTGGGGCCAACGTCCTGACTTTC. Its protein product is CASSFRTGGANVLTF.

The chain carries TRBV6-2 or TRBV6-3 and TRBJ1-2; D is unresolved. This CDR3 is built from 12 residues. The germline V and J ends were trimmed by 6 bases and 7 bases, with 12 bases remaining between them. Germline loops: CDR1 MNHEY, CDR2 SVGEGT. CDR3 DNA sequence: TGTGCCAGCAGCCCCGACGGGTTTGGCTACACCTTC. This encodes CASSPDGFGYTF.

The J gene is TRBJ2-1, the V gene TRBV12-3 or TRBV12-4; D not certain. The ends were cut back, 6 bases at V and 6 bases at J, with 15 bases in the middle. The CDR3 has 14 amino acids. CDR3 sequence: CASRGLVNRNEQFF. DNA of the CDR3: TGTGCCAGCAGAGGGTTAGTGAACCGCAATGAGCAGTTCTTC.

This clonotype turned up a few times. V usage is TRBV7-2 and J usage is TRBJ1-4; D not resolved. V was shortened by 4 bases and J by 4 bases, with 16 bases between the two germline ends. Germline V gene lookup returns CDR1 SGHTA and CDR2 FQGNSA. CDR3 length: 16 residues. The CDR3 here is CASSYQSGSLNEKLFF. The CDR3 DNA follows: TGTGCCAGCAGCTACCAATCCGGGAGTCTTAATGAAAAACTGTTTTTT. The full variable domain, rest sourced from reference TRBV7-2 and TRBJ1-4, is GAGVSQSPSNKVTEKGKDVELRCDPISGHTALYWYRQSLGQGLEFLIYFQGNSAPDKSGLPSDRFSAERTGGSVSTLTIQRTQQEDSAVYLCASSYQSGSLNEKLFFGSGTQLSVL.

The rearrangement uses TRBV5-1 and TRBJ1-1; D gene unclear. V was trimmed by 3 bases and J by 2 bases, leaving 14 bases between them. The length of the CDR3 is 15 residues. Germline lookup yields CDR1 SGHRS and CDR2 YFSETQ. The CDR3 protein is CASSSIGRKNTEAFF. CDR3 sequence (DNA): TGCGCCAGCAGCTCTATAGGACGGAAAAACACTGAAGCTTTCTTT.

This clonotype appeared a few times. The gene calls are TRBV15 and TRBJ1-4, with D possibly matching TRBD1 (6 bases). From germline, CDR1 is LNHNV and CDR2 YYDKDF (reference sequence). V dropped 0 bases and J dropped 5 bases, with 13 bases sitting between them. The CDR3 spans 16 residues. In DNA form, the CDR3 reads TGTGCCACCAGCAGAGAGGGGGGTCAGGGGAATGAAAAACTGTTTTTT. Translating it yields CATSREGGQGNEKLFF. Combining the CDR3 with reference TRBV15 and TRBJ1-4 gives the whole variable domain DAMVIQNPRYQVTQFGKPVTLSCSQTLNHNVMYWYQQKSSQAPKLLFHYYDKDFNNEADTPDNFQSRRPNTSFCFLDIRSPGLGDTAMYLCATSREGGQGNEKLFFGSGTQLSVL.

This clonotype has a count of ten or more. The DNA of the CDR3 is TGTGCCAGCACGAGTGATACGGACACTGAAGCTTTCTTT. It specifies CASTSDTDTEAFF. The chain combines TRBV2 with TRBJ1-1; D is unclear. The ends were cut back, 7 bases at V and 3 bases at J, with 12 bases in the middle. This CDR3 spans 13 amino acids. CDR1 and CDR2 (germline): SNHLY, FYNNEI.

This clonotype was recorded many times. The chain combines TRBV30 with TRBJ1-4; 9 nucleotides match TRBD1. There are 14 residues in the CDR3. V shed 5 bases, J shed 7 bases, and the junction held 8 bases outside the gene matches. Germline-derived CDR1 and CDR2 are GTSNPN and SVGIG (reference sequence). The CDR3 is CAWDGQGLAEKLFF. Here the CDR3 DNA reads TGTGCCTGGGACGGACAGGGGTTGGCTGAAAAACTGTTTTTT.

This clonotype was recorded at least ten times. The chain employs TRBV28 and TRBJ2-3; 9 nucleotides match TRBD1. The germline V gene has CDR1 MDHEN and CDR2 SYDVKM. V lost 2 bases to trimming and J lost 6 bases; unmatched junction nucleotides: 3. The CDR3 runs 14 residues. In DNA form, the CDR3 reads TGTGCCAGCAGTTTAGGGACAGGGAGGGATACGCAGTATTTT. This sequence encodes CASSLGTGRDTQYF.

The sample holds many counts of this clonotype. This chain links TRBV28 with TRBJ1-1, with D perhaps matching TRBD1 (5 bases). The V gene's germline CDR1 is MDHEN and CDR2 SYDVKM. There are 16 residues in the CDR3. V was clipped by 8 bases and J by 2 bases, with 21 bases between them. The CDR3: CASFQTGPWPNTEAFF. For the CDR3, the DNA is TGTGCCAGCTTCCAAACGGGGCCTTGGCCTAACACTGAAGCTTTCTTT.